This passage covers 6 T cell receptor beta chains from one sample sequenced in a study of post-analysis software for immune sequencing data. Study-wide points: Five TRBV segments appeared more often in patients than in controls, and TRBV5-6, TRBV5-1 and TRBV20-1 were among these.

The antigens of these receptors remain unknown. Unique molecular identifiers had been added to the TCR beta cDNA libraries. TCRdb independently ran MiXCR on the PCR reads; one entry per CDR3 protein. The profile shows about 200,000 distinct CDR3 sequences, 29% of them singletons. The sample was blood. These receptors were taken from a girl aged 2-17 years with multiple sclerosis.

This clonotype was recorded many times. This chain uses TRBV20-1 with TRBJ2-7, with a weak D call TRBD1 (6 bases). The ends were cut back, 6 bases at V and 5 bases at J, with 17 bases in the middle. CDR3 length: 13 amino acids. Germline V lookup: CDR1 DFQATT, CDR2 SNEGSKA (reference sequence). CDR3 DNA sequence: TGCAGTGCCGGCAGGGGAAATAGGAACGAGCAGTACTTC. Its translation is CSAGRGNRNEQYF.

This clonotype has ten or more counts. CDR3 bases: TGCAGTGCCCCTTTTGGGACAGGTAGCTCCTACAATGAGCAGTTCTTC. Its protein product is CSAPFGTGSSYNEQFF. The chain couples TRBV20-1 to TRBJ2-1; 8 nucleotides agree with TRBD1. The V gene's germline CDR1 is DFQATT and CDR2 SNEGSKA (reference sequence). The CDR3 loop spans 16 amino acids. J gave up 0 bases and V 6 bases, and 10 bases lay outside the gene matches.

This chain connects TRBV20-1 to TRBJ1-4; D is ambiguous. The CDR3 is made up of 14 amino acids. V lost 3 bases and J lost 8, with 16 bases in between. CDR1 DFQATT and CDR2 SNEGSKA come from the germline V gene (reference sequence). CDR3 sequence reads: CSASMMGIKEKLFF. CDR3 in DNA: TGCAGTGCTAGCATGATGGGGATCAAGGAAAAACTGTTTTTT.

This clonotype was seen a few times. This chain joins TRBV12-3 or TRBV12-4 and TRBJ1-1, with unresolved D. CDR3 length equals 14 residues. Trimming pared 5 bases from V and 5 bases from J, leaving 15 bases between. The CDR3 nucleotides read TGTGCCAGCAGTCCCCGACATATAAGGACTGAAGCTTTCTTT. Residues: CASSPRHIRTEAFF.

This clonotype was observed a few times. A much larger clone lies a single base off, so this may be a read error. The chain uses TRBV5-1 and TRBJ2-3; TRBD2 aligns across 10 bases. This CDR3 has 16 residues. Germline loops: CDR1 SGHRS, CDR2 YFSETQ. The DNA for the CDR3 is TGCGCCAGCGGCTTCCAGGCTAGCGGGAGAACAGATACGCAGTATTTT. It specifies CASGFQASGRTDTQYF.

A word on this clonotype: Just one base apart from a much larger clone, this may be a read error. The gene calls are TRBV25-1 and TRBJ2-1; 10 nucleotides align to TRBD2. The CDR3 is 16 amino acids. The trim removed 1 base at V and 10 bases at J, leaving 10 bases unmatched. From germline, CDR1 is MGHDK and CDR2 SYGVNS. The DNA for the CDR3 is TGTGCCAGCAGTGAATGGCCTAGCGGGAGCTGGGCGGAGCAGTTCTTC. It encodes CASSEWPSGSWAEQFF.